Shown below are 32 T cell receptor beta chains from a single sample sequenced in a study of T cell responses to AZD1222 COVID-19 vaccine. The protocol was immunoSEQ multiplex PCR, while the TCRdb copy is restricted to in-frame clones and leaves out a portion. The sample contains under 200,000 clones, roughly 93% of which appear only once. The specimen was peripheral blood, collected on day 0 of AZD1222 vaccination. All receptors derive from an adult in good health.

Here the CDR3 DNA reads TGTGCCAGCAGCCTGCGGGCACGCTTATCGTCAGATACGCAGTATTTT. Its protein is CASSLRARLSSDTQYF. V and J are TRBV7-2 and TRBJ2-3; D possibly corresponds to TRBD2 (5 bases). There are 16 residues in the CDR3. Germline lookup yields CDR1 SGHTA and CDR2 FQGNSA. Deletions cut 5 bases from V and 4 bases from J, with 19 bases between.

The rearrangement joins TRBV27 to TRBJ2-7, with D possibly matching TRBD1 (6 bases). Looked up from germline, CDR1 is MNHEY and CDR2 is SMNVEV (reference sequence). CDR3 length: 16 amino acids. V was pared by 0 bases and J by 3 bases, with 15 bases between. The CDR3 here is CASSLSGARTDYEQYF. The CDR3 DNA sequence: TGTGCCAGCAGTTTATCTGGGGCCAGGACAGACTACGAGCAGTACTTC.

This clone has just a few counts. The rearrangement uses TRBV7-3 and TRBJ2-7; 9 bases align to TRBD2. CDR1 and CDR2 from the germline V gene are SGHTA and FQGTGA. V dropped 3 bases and J dropped 2; count of bases not matched to a gene: 5. The length of the CDR3 is 15 residues. The CDR3 protein is CASSFGASGAYEQYF. The CDR3 DNA follows: TGTGCCAGCAGCTTTGGGGCTAGCGGGGCCTACGAGCAGTACTTC. Full variable domain (missing parts from reference TRBV7-3 and TRBJ2-7): GAGVSQTPSNKVTEKGKYVELRCDPISGHTALYWYRQSLGQGPEFLIYFQGTGAADDSGLPNDRFFAVRPEGSVSTLKIQRTERGDSAVYLCASSFGASGAYEQYFGPGTRLTVT.

The rearrangement uses TRBV19 and TRBJ1-1; maybe TRBD1 (6 bases). Germline V lookup: CDR1 LNHDA, CDR2 SQIVND (reference sequence). Between the trimmed V and J ends, which lost 5 bases and 4 bases, there was a span of 11 bases. The CDR3 is made up of 13 amino acids. The CDR3 sequence: CASSVQGRTEAFF. As DNA, the CDR3 is TGTGCCAGTAGTGTACAGGGACGCACTGAAGCTTTCTTT.

The chain joins TRBV13 to TRBJ2-1; D might be TRBD2 (6 bases). V was trimmed by 4 bases and J by 0 bases, leaving 10 bases between them. The CDR3 is 15 amino acids. CDR1 and CDR2 from the germline V gene are PRHDT and FYEKMQ (reference sequence). The CDR3 is CASSWVADSYNEQFF. The DNA for the CDR3 is TGTGCCAGCAGCTGGGTAGCGGACTCCTACAATGAGCAGTTCTTC.

The rearrangement uses TRBV6-6 and TRBJ2-5, with 9 bases aligning to TRBD1. CDR1 and CDR2 (germline): MNHNY, SVGAGI (reference sequence). V dropped 8 bases and J dropped 0; count of bases not matched to a gene: 4. CDR3 length: 14 amino acids. The CDR3 is CASLGTGYQETQYF. CDR3 sequence (DNA): TGTGCCAGCCTCGGGACAGGGTACCAAGAGACCCAGTACTTC.

DNA for the CDR3: TGTGCCAGCAGCTTGTTAGACAGGGCGGCCTCCTATAATTCACCCCTCCACTTT. Protein product: CASSLLDRAASYNSPLHF. V gene TRBV5-5 combines with J gene TRBJ1-6, with 7 bases that match TRBD1. The CDR3 length is 18 residues. The germline V gene has CDR1 SGHKS and CDR2 YYEKEE (reference sequence). Trimming took 1 base from V and 0 from J; bases not matched to a gene: 7. The full variable domain, with the rest looked up from reference TRBV5-5 and TRBJ1-6, is DAGVTQSPTHLIKTRGQQVTLRCSPISGHKSVSWYQQVLGQGPQFIFQYYEKEERGRGNFPDRFSARQFPNYSSELNVNALLLGDSALYLCASSLLDRAASYNSPLHFGNGTRLTVT.

The rearrangement links TRBV7-8 to TRBJ2-5, with D possibly TRBD1 on 8 matching bases. The CDR3 has 21 amino acids. Germline values: CDR1 SGHVS, CDR2 FQNEAQ. Trimming removed 5 bases at V and 3 bases at J, with 34 bases between. CDR3 bases: TGTGCCAGCAGCCTGCCTGATTTCGAGACAGGGGAGGGGGAAGGCGAAGAGACCCAGTACTTC. As protein: CASSLPDFETGEGEGEETQYF.

This clone was observed a few times. This chain joins TRBV18 and TRBJ1-4; the D is unclear. V shed 3 bases and J shed 6 bases, with 11 bases lying between them. CDR3 size: 14 residues. From germline, CDR1 is KGHSH and CDR2 LQKENI. The CDR3 here is CASSPRQKDEKLFF. In nucleotides, the CDR3 is TGTGCCAGCTCACCCCGGCAGAAGGATGAAAAACTGTTTTTT.

The rearrangement joins TRBV11-1 to TRBJ2-1; the match to TRBD2 covers 15 bases. Per germline, CDR1 SGHAT and CDR2 FQDESV (reference sequence). V shed 5 bases and J 9 bases; nucleotides not matched to a gene: 8. The CDR3 is made up of 16 amino acids. The CDR3 spells CASSPGTSGRTTEQFF. The CDR3 nucleotides read TGTGCCAGCAGCCCGGGGACTAGCGGGAGGACGACTGAGCAGTTCTTC.

The chain combines TRBV4-1 with TRBJ2-7, with TRBD2 matching 7 bases. V shed 0 bases and J 4 bases; nucleotides not matched to a gene: 9. Germline values: CDR1 MGHRA, CDR2 YSYEKL. The CDR3 runs 16 residues. The CDR3 nucleotides read TGCGCCAGCAGCCAAGACCAGAGCGGGAATTCGTACGAGCAGTACTTC. Encoded protein: CASSQDQSGNSYEQYF.

The rearrangement links TRBV7-9 to TRBJ1-1, with D hard to call. CDR3 length: 12 residues. Trimming removed 1 base at V and 7 bases at J, with 7 bases between. Germline V gene data show CDR1 as SEHNR and CDR2 as FQNEAQ (reference sequence). This CDR3 is CASSLGVDEAFF. The CDR3 DNA reads TGTGCCAGCAGCTTAGGAGTAGATGAAGCTTTCTTT.

The V call is TRBV6-2 or TRBV6-3, the J call TRBJ1-4; no definite D call. There are 13 residues in the CDR3. The V end was cut by 5 bases, the J end by 4 bases, with 8 bases between. From germline, CDR1 is MNHEY and CDR2 SVGEGT. CDR3 region: CASSPGLNEKLFF. The CDR3 nucleotides read TGTGCCAGCAGTCCCGGCCTTAATGAAAAACTGTTTTTT.

The chain uses TRBV9 and TRBJ2-1; D gene unclear. Germline V gene data show CDR1 as SGDLS and CDR2 as YYNGEE. Trimming cost V 2 bases and J 9 bases, with 21 bases left between them. This CDR3 comprises 16 residues. CDR3 loop: CASSVVDRSPNTEQFF. CDR3 bases: TGTGCCAGCAGCGTTGTCGATCGGTCCCCTAACACTGAGCAGTTCTTC.

This clone is a singleton in its sample. This chain joins TRBV5-6 and TRBJ1-2; unclear D gene. CDR1 and CDR2 from the germline V gene are SGHDT and YYEEEE. Trimming removed 0 bases from V and 0 bases from J, with 9 bases in between. The CDR3 spans 15 residues. The chain's CDR3 is CASSLAGESNYGYTF. CDR3 nucleotide sequence: TGTGCCAGCAGCTTGGCCGGGGAGTCTAACTATGGCTACACCTTC.

The chain recombines TRBV10-3 with TRBJ1-1; 7 bases are a match to TRBD1. The CDR3 has 15 amino acids. Losses at the gene ends were 0 bases for V and 11 bases for J; bases not matched to a gene: 12. Germline loops: CDR1 ENHRY, CDR2 SYGVKD. CDR3 region: CAISESKAGGPGAFF. The CDR3 DNA follows: TGTGCCATCAGTGAGTCGAAGGCAGGGGGGCCGGGGGCTTTCTTT.

This chain links TRBV18 with TRBJ1-2; TRBD1 matches 7 bases. Losses at the gene ends were 4 bases for V and 3 bases for J; bases not matched to a gene: 2. Per germline, CDR1 KGHSH and CDR2 LQKENI. The CDR3 extends over 13 amino acids. CDR3 loop: CASSQGADYGYTF. The CDR3 DNA is TGTGCCAGCTCACAGGGGGCGGACTATGGCTACACCTTC.

This clone occurred a few times. The gene calls are TRBV4-3 and TRBJ1-1; a weak D match, TRBD1 (5 bases). In germline, CDR1 is LGHNA, CDR2 YSLEER. The V gene lost 0 bases and the J gene lost 5 bases, with 16 bases spanning the gap. This CDR3 is built from 16 residues. CDR3 DNA sequence: TGCGCCAGCAGCCAAGATGGGGAGGGGTGGAGTACTGAAGCTTTCTTT. Translation: CASSQDGEGWSTEAFF.

CDR3 nucleotides: TGTGCCAGCAGCTCCCTACCCGAAACCACAGATACGCAGTATTTT. Translated, it gives CASSSLPETTDTQYF. The gene calls are TRBV7-3 and TRBJ2-3, with D unresolved. Germline V CDR1 and CDR2: SGHTA, FQGTGA. Trimming took 4 bases from V and 2 from J, leaving 13 bases between them. The CDR3 covers 15 residues.

V usage is TRBV11-2 and J usage is TRBJ2-7; 9 bases fit TRBD1. With V trimmed by 0 bases and J by 2 bases, 5 bases remained unmatched. Germline values: CDR1 SGHAT, CDR2 FQNNGV. The CDR3 runs to 16 residues. The CDR3 region is CASSLDLGTGTYEQYF. The CDR3 DNA reads as TGTGCCAGCAGCTTAGATTTAGGGACAGGGACCTACGAGCAGTACTTC.

This clone was seen a handful of times. The genes are TRBV29-1 and TRBJ1-2, with TRBD1 matching 7 bases. Trimming removed 7 bases from V and 0 bases from J; junction bases left unmatched: 5. The CDR3 runs 13 residues. Germline CDR1 is SQVTM and CDR2 is ANQGSEA. The CDR3 loop reads CSAGTDPNYGYTF. CDR3 DNA sequence: TGCAGCGCTGGGACAGATCCTAACTATGGCTACACCTTC.

The gene calls are TRBV12-3 or TRBV12-4 and TRBJ1-1, with D unclear. The CDR3 runs 11 residues. V lost 1 base and J lost 7, with 4 bases in between. The CDR3: CASSLVGEAFF. CDR3 nucleotides: TGTGCCAGCAGTTTAGTGGGTGAAGCTTTCTTT.

V and J are TRBV6-5 and TRBJ1-1, with a tentative D call TRBD1 (6 bases). The CDR3 extends over 14 amino acids. Germline CDR1 is MNHEY and CDR2 is SVGAGI. V was pared by 6 bases and J by 2 bases, with 13 bases between. This CDR3 reads CASSPRQVNTEAFF. In DNA, the CDR3 is TGTGCCAGCAGCCCCAGACAGGTAAACACTGAAGCTTTCTTT.

This chain joins TRBV28 and TRBJ2-7, with D perhaps given as TRBD1 or TRBD2 (6 bases each). Per the germline V gene, CDR1 is MDHEN and CDR2 is SYDVKM. This CDR3 spans 15 amino acids. The ends were cut back, 2 bases at V and 5 bases at J, with 16 bases in the middle. CDR3 residues: CASSLPGLRGDEQYF. The CDR3, as DNA: TGTGCCAGCAGTTTACCGGGGCTGAGGGGGGACGAGCAGTACTTC.

The rearrangement uses TRBV27 and TRBJ1-6; no clear D. Germline lookup yields CDR1 MNHEY and CDR2 SMNVEV (reference sequence). Trimming removed 3 bases from V and 6 bases from J, with 6 bases in between. The CDR3 has 13 residues. The CDR3, as DNA: TGTGCCAGCAGTTTCCAAGTTAATTCACCCCTCCACTTT. This translates into CASSFQVNSPLHF.

V and J are TRBV6-5 and TRBJ2-7; 11 bases align to TRBD2. V shed 5 bases and J 6 bases; nucleotides not matched to a gene: 6. Per the germline V gene, CDR1 is MNHEY and CDR2 is SVGAGI. The CDR3 spans 14 residues. CDR3 protein: CASSPTSGSVEQYF. The CDR3 region has the DNA TGTGCCAGCAGTCCAACTAGCGGGAGTGTCGAGCAGTACTTC.

This rearrangement joins TRBV28 to TRBJ2-1; 11 nucleotides agree with TRBD2. The CDR3 is made up of 21 amino acids. Per germline, CDR1 MDHEN and CDR2 SYDVKM. V lost 2 bases and J lost 5; bases outside the gene matches: 20. For the CDR3, the DNA is TGTGCCAGCAGTTTACCGCCCCCCTTCCCCCCCGCTAGCGGGGGGCACAATGAGCAGTTCTTC. This sequence encodes CASSLPPPFPPASGGHNEQFF.

The chain employs TRBV5-1 and TRBJ1-2; D is unclear. CDR3 length equals 16 residues. Trimming shortened V by 3 bases and J by 3 bases, and 18 bases separated the two germline ends. Looked up from germline, CDR1 is SGHRS and CDR2 is YFSETQ. The CDR3 protein is CASSSGGSSIDYGYTF. The CDR3 DNA reads TGCGCCAGCAGCTCCGGAGGAAGTTCGATAGACTATGGCTACACCTTC.

V usage is TRBV7-3 and J usage is TRBJ2-3; possibly TRBD1 or TRBD2 for D (6 bases each). The germline gives CDR1 SGHTA, CDR2 FQGTGA. The CDR3 length is 15 residues. V was clipped by 5 bases and J by 2 bases, with 14 bases between them. The CDR3 region has the DNA TGTGCCAGCAGCCTACAGGGACTTGTCACAGATACGCAGTATTTT. This sequence encodes CASSLQGLVTDTQYF.

In this sample, this clone turned up once. The rearrangement joins TRBV3-1 (or the pseudogene TRBV3-2) to TRBJ2-1; D uncertain. Germline-derived CDR1 and CDR2 are LGHDT and YNNKEL (reference sequence). The germline V and J ends were trimmed by 4 bases and 10 bases, with 8 bases remaining between them. CDR3 length: 11 amino acids. The CDR3 DNA reads as TGTGCCAGCAGCCGTGGAGACGAGCAGTTCTTC. The encoded protein is CASSRGDEQFF.

The chain uses TRBV10-3 and TRBJ2-3; 7 nucleotides line up with TRBD1. Germline V CDR1 and CDR2: ENHRY, SYGVKD. This CDR3 region has 18 residues. Trimming took 1 base from V and 4 from J; bases not matched to a gene: 14. CDR3 sequence: CAISELRTGDHGADTQYF. The CDR3 DNA reads as TGTGCCATCAGTGAGTTACGAACAGGGGACCATGGAGCAGATACGCAGTATTTT.

This clone was detected only once. The CDR3 loop reads CASSYSGRFVGYTF. CDR3 nucleotide sequence: TGTGCCAGCAGTTACTCCGGGCGGTTCGTGGGCTACACCTTC. This chain links TRBV6-2 or TRBV6-3 with TRBJ1-2; D is undetermined. The germline CDR1 and CDR2 sequences are MNHEY and SVGEGT. This CDR3 contains 14 residues. V was trimmed by 0 bases and J by 8 bases, leaving 13 bases between them.